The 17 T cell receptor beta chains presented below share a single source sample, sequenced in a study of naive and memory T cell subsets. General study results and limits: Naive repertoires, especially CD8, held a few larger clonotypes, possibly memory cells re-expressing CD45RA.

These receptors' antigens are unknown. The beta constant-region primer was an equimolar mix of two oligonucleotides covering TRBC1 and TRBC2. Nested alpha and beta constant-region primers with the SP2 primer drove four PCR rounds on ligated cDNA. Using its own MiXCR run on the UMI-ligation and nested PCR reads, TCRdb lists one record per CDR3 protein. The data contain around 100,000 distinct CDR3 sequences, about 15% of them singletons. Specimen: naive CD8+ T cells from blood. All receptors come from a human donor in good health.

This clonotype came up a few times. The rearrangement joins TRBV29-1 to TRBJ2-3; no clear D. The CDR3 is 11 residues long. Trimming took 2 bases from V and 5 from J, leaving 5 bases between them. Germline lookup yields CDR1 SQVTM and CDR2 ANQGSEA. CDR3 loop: CSVEPGDTQYF. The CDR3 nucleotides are TGCAGCGTTGAACCCGGAGATACGCAGTATTTT.

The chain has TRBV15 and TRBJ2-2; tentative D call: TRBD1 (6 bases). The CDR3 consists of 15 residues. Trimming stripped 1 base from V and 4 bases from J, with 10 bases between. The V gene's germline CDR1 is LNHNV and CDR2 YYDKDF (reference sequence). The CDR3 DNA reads TGTGCCACCAGCAGAGTTGGGACAAGCACCGGGGAGCTGTTTTTT. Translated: CATSRVGTSTGELFF.

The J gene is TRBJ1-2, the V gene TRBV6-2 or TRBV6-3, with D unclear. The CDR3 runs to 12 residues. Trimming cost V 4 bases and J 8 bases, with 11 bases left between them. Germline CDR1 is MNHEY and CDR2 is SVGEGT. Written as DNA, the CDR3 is TGTGCCAGCAGTTTCGGAGCGGTCGGCTACACCTTC. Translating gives CASSFGAVGYTF.

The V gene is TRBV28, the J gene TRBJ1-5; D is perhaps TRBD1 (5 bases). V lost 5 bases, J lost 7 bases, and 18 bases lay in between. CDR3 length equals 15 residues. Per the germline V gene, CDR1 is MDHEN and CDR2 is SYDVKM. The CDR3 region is CASSPTGLRGQPQHF. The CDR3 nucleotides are TGTGCCAGCAGTCCTACAGGCCTGCGGGGGCAGCCCCAGCATTTT.

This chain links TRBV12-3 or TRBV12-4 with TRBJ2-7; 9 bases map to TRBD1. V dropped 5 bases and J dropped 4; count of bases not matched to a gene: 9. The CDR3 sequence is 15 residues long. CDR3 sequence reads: CASSPMGQGRYEQYF. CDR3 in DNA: TGTGCCAGCAGTCCAATGGGACAGGGAAGGTACGAGCAGTACTTC.

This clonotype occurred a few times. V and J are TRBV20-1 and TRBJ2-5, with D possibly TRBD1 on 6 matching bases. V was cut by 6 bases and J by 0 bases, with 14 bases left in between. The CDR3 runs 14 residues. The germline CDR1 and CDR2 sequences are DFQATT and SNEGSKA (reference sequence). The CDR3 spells CSARDISYQETQYF. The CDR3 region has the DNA TGCAGTGCCAGGGACATCTCGTACCAAGAGACCCAGTACTTC.

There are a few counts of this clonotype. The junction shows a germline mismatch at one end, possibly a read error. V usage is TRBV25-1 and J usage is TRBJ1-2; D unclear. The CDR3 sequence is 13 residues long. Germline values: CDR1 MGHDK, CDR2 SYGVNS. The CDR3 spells CATSGAAVNGYTF. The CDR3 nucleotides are TGTGCCACCAGTGGTGCGGCAGTAAATGGCTACACCTTC.

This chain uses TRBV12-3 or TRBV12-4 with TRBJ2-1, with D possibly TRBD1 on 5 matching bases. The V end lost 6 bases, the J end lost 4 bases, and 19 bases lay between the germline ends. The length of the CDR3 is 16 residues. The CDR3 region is CASRPSRQTLYNEQFF. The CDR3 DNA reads TGTGCCAGCAGACCATCAAGACAGACACTTTACAATGAGCAGTTCTTC.

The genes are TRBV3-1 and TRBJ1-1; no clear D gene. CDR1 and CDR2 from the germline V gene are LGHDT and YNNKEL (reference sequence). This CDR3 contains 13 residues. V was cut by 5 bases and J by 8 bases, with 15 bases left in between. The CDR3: CASSNYGILEAFF. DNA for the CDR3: TGTGCCAGCAGCAACTACGGGATTTTAGAAGCTTTCTTT.

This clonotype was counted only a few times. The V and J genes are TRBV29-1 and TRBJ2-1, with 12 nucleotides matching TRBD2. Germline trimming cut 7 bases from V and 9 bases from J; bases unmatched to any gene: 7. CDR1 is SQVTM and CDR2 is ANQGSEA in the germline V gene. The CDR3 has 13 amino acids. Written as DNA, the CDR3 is TGCAGCGAGACTAGCGGGAGTAAGGGTGAGCAGTTCTTC. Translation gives CSETSGSKGEQFF.

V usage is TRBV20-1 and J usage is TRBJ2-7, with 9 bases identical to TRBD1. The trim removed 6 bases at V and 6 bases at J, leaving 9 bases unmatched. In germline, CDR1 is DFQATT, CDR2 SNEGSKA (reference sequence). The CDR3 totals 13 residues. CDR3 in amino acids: CSAPDRGWGEQYF. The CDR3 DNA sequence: TGCAGTGCCCCCGACAGGGGGTGGGGCGAGCAGTACTTC.

DNA for the CDR3: TGTGCCAGCAGTCCCGGACAGGGGCTAAGGGGCTACACCTTC. This encodes CASSPGQGLRGYTF. The chain couples TRBV27 to TRBJ1-2, with TRBD1 matching over 9 bases. The V gene end was trimmed by 5 bases and the J gene end by 8 bases; junction bases not matched to a gene: 9. Germline lookup yields CDR1 MNHEY and CDR2 SMNVEV (reference sequence). This CDR3 is 14 amino acids long.

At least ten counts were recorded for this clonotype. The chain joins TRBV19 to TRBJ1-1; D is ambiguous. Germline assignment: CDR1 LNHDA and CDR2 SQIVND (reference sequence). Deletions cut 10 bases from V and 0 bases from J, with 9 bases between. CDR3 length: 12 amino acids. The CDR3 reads CATSGLNTEAFF. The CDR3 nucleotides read TGTGCCACGTCCGGTCTGAACACTGAAGCTTTCTTT.

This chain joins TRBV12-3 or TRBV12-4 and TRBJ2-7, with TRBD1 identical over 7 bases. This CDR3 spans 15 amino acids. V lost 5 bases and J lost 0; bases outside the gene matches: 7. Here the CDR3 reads CASSMPGQLSYEQYF. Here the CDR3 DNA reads TGTGCCAGCAGTATGCCGGGACAGCTCTCCTACGAGCAGTACTTC.

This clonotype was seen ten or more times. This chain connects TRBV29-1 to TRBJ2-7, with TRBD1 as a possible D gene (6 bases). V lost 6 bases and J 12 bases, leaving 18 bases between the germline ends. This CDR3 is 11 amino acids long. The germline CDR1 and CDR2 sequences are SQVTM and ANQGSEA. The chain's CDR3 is CSVAYRDLLYF. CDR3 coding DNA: TGCAGCGTGGCCTACAGGGATCTGCTGTACTTC.

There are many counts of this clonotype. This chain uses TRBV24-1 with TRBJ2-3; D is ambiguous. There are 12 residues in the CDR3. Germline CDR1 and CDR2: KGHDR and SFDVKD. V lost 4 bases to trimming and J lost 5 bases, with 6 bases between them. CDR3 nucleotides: TGTGCCACCAGTGACCATAAAGATACGCAGTATTTT. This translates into CATSDHKDTQYF.

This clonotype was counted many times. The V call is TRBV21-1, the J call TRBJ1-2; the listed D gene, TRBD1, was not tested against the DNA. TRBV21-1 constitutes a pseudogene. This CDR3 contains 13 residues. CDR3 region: CASSEGGTYGYTF. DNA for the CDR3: TGTGCCAGCAGCGAAGGAGGGACCTATGGCTACACCTTC.